This T cell receptor beta chain was captured in a study of blood T cell dynamics during melanoma immunotherapy. Turning to the study itself: First-line therapy was either pembrolizumab or nivolumab with ipilimumab for metastatic melanoma.

Time point in this sample: week 3, after first cycle of checkpoint inhibitor. The CDR3 sequence is 13 residues long. CDR1 and CDR2 from the germline V gene are MGHDK and SYGVNS. Trimming removed 6 bases at V and 3 bases at J, with 11 bases between. Profiling relied on immunoSEQ multiplex PCR, and the TCRdb table lists in-frame clones only, not all of them. The repertoire has 11,000 to 15,000 clones, roughly 89% of them found once; the top ten carry approximately 5.3%. The input for sequencing was blood, taken from a patient treated with checkpoint blockade. The V call is TRBV25-1, the J call TRBJ2-5; D tentatively fits TRBD1 or TRBD2 (5 bases each). The sequence was obtained from a human donor with melanoma. In nucleotides, the CDR3 is TGTGCCAGCAGGGCTGGGACCAAAGAGACCCAGTACTTC. Translation gives CASRAGTKETQYF.